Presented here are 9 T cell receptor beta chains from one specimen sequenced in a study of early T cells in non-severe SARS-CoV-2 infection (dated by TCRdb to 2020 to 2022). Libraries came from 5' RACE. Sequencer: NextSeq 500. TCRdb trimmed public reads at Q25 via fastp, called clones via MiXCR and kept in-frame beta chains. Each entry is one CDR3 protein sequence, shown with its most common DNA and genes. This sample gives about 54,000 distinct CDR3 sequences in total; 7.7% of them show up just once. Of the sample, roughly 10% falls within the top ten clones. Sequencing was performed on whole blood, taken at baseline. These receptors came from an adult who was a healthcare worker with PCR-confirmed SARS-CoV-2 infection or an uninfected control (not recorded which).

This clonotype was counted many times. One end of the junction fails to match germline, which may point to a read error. The CDR3 coding sequence is TGTGCTAGCAGCCCGTTAGCGGGAGGCACAGATACGCAGTATTTT. It yields the protein CASSPLAGGTDTQYF. The chain links TRBV7-7 to TRBJ2-3, with 9 bases matching TRBD2. The CDR3 contains 15 residues. CDR1 SSHAT and CDR2 FNYEAQ come from the germline V gene (reference sequence).

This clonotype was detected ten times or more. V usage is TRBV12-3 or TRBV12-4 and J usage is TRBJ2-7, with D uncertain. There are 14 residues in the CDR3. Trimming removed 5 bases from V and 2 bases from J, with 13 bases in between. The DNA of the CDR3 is TGTGCCAGCAGTCCGGGCCAGCGAGCCTACGAGCAGTACTTC. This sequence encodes CASSPGQRAYEQYF.

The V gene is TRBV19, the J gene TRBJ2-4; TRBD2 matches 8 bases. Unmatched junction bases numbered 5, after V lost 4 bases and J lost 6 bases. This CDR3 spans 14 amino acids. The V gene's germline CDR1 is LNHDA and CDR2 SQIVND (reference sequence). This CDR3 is CASSSGRRGNIQYF. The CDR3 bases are TGTGCCAGTAGTAGCGGGAGGCGCGGAAACATTCAGTACTTC. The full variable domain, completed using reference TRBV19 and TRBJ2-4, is DGGITQSPKYLFRKEGQNVTLSCEQNLNHDAMYWYRQDPGQGLRLIYYSQIVNDFQKGDIAEGYSVSREKKESFPLTVTSAQKNPTAFYLCASSSGRRGNIQYFGAGTRLSVL.

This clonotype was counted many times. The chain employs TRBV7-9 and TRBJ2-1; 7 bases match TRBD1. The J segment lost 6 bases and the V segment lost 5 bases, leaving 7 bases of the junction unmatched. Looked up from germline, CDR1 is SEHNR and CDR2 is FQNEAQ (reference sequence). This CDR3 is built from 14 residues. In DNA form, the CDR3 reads TGTGCCAGCAGCCCGGGACAGTGGGGCAATGAGCAGTTCTTC. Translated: CASSPGQWGNEQFF.

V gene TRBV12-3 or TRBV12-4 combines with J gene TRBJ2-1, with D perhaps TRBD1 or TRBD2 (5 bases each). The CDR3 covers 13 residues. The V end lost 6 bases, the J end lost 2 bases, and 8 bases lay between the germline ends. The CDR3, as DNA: TGTGCCAGCAGGGGGACCGCCTACAATGAGCAGTTCTTC. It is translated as CASRGTAYNEQFF.

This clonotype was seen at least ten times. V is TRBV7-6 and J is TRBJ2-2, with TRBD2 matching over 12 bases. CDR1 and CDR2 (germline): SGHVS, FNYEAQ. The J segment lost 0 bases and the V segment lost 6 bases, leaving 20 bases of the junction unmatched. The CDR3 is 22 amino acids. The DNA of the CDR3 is TGTGCCAGCAGTCAGACCGGGACCCAGGGGACTAGCGGGCCGGCGAACACCGGGGAGCTGTTTTTT. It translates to CASSQTGTQGTSGPANTGELFF.

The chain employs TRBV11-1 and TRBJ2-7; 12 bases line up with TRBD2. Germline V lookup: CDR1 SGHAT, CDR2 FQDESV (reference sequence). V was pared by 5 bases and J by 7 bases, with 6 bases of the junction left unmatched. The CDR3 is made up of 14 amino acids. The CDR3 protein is CASSPPGLAGEQYF. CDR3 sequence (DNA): TGTGCCAGCAGCCCCCCGGGACTAGCGGGTGAGCAGTACTTC.

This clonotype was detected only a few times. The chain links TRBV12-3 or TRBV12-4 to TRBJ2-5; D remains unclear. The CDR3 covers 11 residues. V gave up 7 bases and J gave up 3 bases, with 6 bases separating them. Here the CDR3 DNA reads TGTGCCAGCACCGTGAAAGAGACCCAGTACTTC. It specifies CASTVKETQYF.

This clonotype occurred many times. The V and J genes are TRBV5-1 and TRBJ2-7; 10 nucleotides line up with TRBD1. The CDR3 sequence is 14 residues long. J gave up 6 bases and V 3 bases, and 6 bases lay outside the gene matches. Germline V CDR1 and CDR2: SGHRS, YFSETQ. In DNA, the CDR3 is TGCGCCAGCAGCTGGGGGACAGGGGCCTCCGAGCAGTACTTC. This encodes CASSWGTGASEQYF. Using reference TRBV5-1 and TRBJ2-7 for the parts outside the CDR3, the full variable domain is KAGVTQTPRYLIKTRGQQVTLSCSPISGHRSVSWYQQTPGQGLQFLFEYFSETQRNKGNFPGRFSGRQFSNSRSEMNVSTLELGDSALYLCASSWGTGASEQYFGPGTRLTVT.